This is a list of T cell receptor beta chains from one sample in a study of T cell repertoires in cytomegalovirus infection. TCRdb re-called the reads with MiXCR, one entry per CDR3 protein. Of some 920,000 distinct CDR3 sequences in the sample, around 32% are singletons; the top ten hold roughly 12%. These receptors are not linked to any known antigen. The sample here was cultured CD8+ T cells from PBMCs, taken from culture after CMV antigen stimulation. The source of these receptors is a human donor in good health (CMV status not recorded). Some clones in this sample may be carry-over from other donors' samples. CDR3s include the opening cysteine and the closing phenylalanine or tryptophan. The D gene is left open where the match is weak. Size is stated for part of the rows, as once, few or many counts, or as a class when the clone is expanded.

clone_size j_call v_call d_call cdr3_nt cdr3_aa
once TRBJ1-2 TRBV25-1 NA TGTGCCAGCAGTGACCCCGAGGGGGACGGTGGCTACACCTTC CASSDPEGDGGYTF
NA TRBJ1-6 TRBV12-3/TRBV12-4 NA TGTGCCAGCAGCCATTTTGTATGGGAGAGCTCCTATAATTCACCCCTCCACTTT CASSHFVWESSYNSPLHF
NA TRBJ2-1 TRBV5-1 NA TGCGCCAGCAGCATAACTATTTCCTACAATGAGCAGTTCTTC CASSITISYNEQFF
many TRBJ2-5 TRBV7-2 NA TGTGCCAGCAGCTTACTAGCAACACTAGGGGAGACCCAGTACTTC CASSLLATLGETQYF
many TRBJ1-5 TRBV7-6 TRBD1 TGTGCCAGCAGCTTTTTAGGGGAGGGGGCCAGCAATCAGCCCCAGCATTTT CASSFLGEGASNQPQHF
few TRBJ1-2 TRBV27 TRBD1 TGTGCCAGCAGTCCCCTGACAGGGGTGGAGGGGAACTATGGCTACACCTTC CASSPLTGVEGNYGYTF
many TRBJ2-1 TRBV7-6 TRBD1 TGTGCCAGCAGCTTATATCAACAGGGGACCCGATACAATGAGCAGTTCTTC CASSLYQQGTRYNEQFF
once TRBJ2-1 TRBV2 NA TGTGCCAACAGTGCGGGACACCCATACAATGAGCAGTTCTTC CANSAGHPYNEQFF
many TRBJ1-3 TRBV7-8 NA TGTGCCAGCATGGCCGTAGGGATCCCTGGAAACACCATATATTTT CASMAVGIPGNTIYF
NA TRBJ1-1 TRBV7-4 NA TGTGCCAGCAACCAACGTTGGGGGCTGAATTACACTGAAGCTTTCTTT CASNQRWGLNYTEAFF
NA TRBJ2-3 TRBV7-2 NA TGTGCCAGCAGCCTCTGGGGGAGTACCACAGATACGCAGTATTTT CASSLWGSTTDTQYF
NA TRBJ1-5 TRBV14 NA TGTGCCAGCAGTCTACTTCGACACACTGTCCAGCATTTT CASSLLRHTVQHF
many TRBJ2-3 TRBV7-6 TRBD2 TGTGCCAGCACCAAGCGGGGGGCAATTGGGACAGATACGCAGTATTTT CASTKRGAIGTDTQYF
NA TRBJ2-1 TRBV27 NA TGTGCCAGTCAACAGGGTGGCAATGAGCAGTTCTTC CASQQGGNEQFF
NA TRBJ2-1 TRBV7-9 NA TGTGCCAGCAGCTTTAGCAGGGGAGCGGGCAATGAGCAGTTCTTC CASSFSRGAGNEQFF
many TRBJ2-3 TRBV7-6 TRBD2 TGTGCCAGCAGCGCAAGCGGGGGGGCAGATACGCAGTATTTT CASSASGGADTQYF
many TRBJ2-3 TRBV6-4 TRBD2 TGTGCCAGCAGTGGGACTAGCGGGGGGGCCGATACGCAGTATTTT CASSGTSGGADTQYF
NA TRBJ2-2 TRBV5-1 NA TGCGCCAGCAACAAACCGGGGGAAACCGGGGAGCTGTTTTTT CASNKPGETGELFF
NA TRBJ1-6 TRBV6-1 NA TGTGCCAGCAGTGAAGCTGGTGGTAATTCACCCCTCCACTTT CASSEAGGNSPLHF